This record looks at one T cell receptor (beta chain) sequence and its context. The CDR3 is made up of 16 amino acids. The V gene end was trimmed by 3 bases and the J gene end by 8 bases; junction bases not matched to a gene: 12. CDR1 and CDR2 (germline): LNHNV, YYDKDF (reference sequence). The sample comes from a study of blood T cells in healthy people across ages. Through a sample-barcoded 5' primer and a J-beta primer mix, a second PCR was run for roughly 7 to 12 cycles. Each CDR3 protein gets one entry after TCRdb re-called the 5' RACE reads with MiXCR. The table has approximately 1.5 million distinct CDR3 sequences, about 32% seen once. Per-sample yields of isolated PBMCs were at least 6 million.

Sample: blood. The V and J genes are TRBV15 and TRBJ2-1, with 8 nucleotides matching TRBD2. The sequence derives from a woman between 25 and 40 years old in good health. Here the CDR3 reads CATSRGLQRELDEQFF. The CDR3 DNA reads TGTGCCACCAGCAGGGGCCTCCAGCGGGAGTTAGATGAGCAGTTCTTC.